Described below is a single T cell receptor beta chain sequence and its context. The data were obtained in a study of shared T cell receptors in the human thymus. TCRdb's table, derived via immunoSEQ multiplex PCR, lists solely in-frame clones and lacks some. The data show more than 550,000 clones, with 80% to 90% seen just once and 0.008% to 0.011% held by the top ten. The length of the CDR3 is 17 residues. From germline, CDR1 is GTSNPN and CDR2 SVGIG (reference sequence). V shed 0 bases, J shed 1 base, and the junction held 7 bases outside the gene matches. In addition, the sample was reused for a study of human thymus T cells.

V and J are TRBV30 and TRBJ2-2, with 8 bases that match TRBD2. The TCR comes from a girl under three years old with a congenital heart defect. Input material: thymocytes. The CDR3: CAWSVGASGLNTGELFF. The CDR3 DNA sequence: TGTGCCTGGAGTGTAGGGGCTAGCGGGCTGAACACCGGGGAGCTGTTTTTT.